What follows describes a single T cell receptor (beta chain). Its matching antigen is unknown. The repertoire was sequenced with immunoSEQ multiplex PCR; TCRdb's copy has only in-frame clones and lacks some. The sample contains 65,000 or so clones, 75% to 85% of which appear only once. The data were obtained in a study of T cells in localized non-small cell lung cancer. General study findings and limits: Uninvolved adjacent lung showed the highest T cell clonality, exceeding tumor. Sequence data derive from only one tumor region, so heterogeneity remains possible.

The CDR3 is made up of 15 amino acids. Looked up from germline, CDR1 is SNHLY and CDR2 is FYNNEI. V shed 1 base and J shed 4 bases, with 11 bases lying between them. This chain joins TRBV2 and TRBJ2-1, with D possibly matching TRBD2 (5 bases). The source of this sequence is a man aged 40 to 69 with stage II lung adenocarcinoma. This sample comprised PBMCs, obtained before any cancer treatment. CDR3 DNA: TGTGCCAGCAGTGAAGGGGTAGCGACTTACAATGAGCAGTTCTTC. Translating it yields CASSEGVATYNEQFF.